This is a list of T cell receptor beta chains from one sample in a study of T-cell memory formation after mild COVID-19. TCRdb independently ran MiXCR on the 5' RACE reads; one entry per CDR3 protein. The sample records just over 400,000 distinct CDR3 sequences, 20% to 25% being singletons. Sequenced input: PBMCs or a T cell subset sorted from them (not recorded which). All receptors come from an adult woman who had mild COVID-19 (a few samples of this study predate the infection). Cell type and time point are not known. Each CDR3 is given with its conserved first and last residue. The order of the fields is J gene, V gene, D gene, clone size, CDR3 length, CDR3 protein, CDR3 DNA. The D gene is left open where the match is weak. Size tells how often a clone was seen (once, few, many) or the class of an expanded clone, and some rows leave it out.

>TRBJ2-7|TRBV5-6|TRBD2|-|14
CASSSGGDSYEQYF
TGTGCCAGCAGCTCGGGGGGGGACTCCTACGAGCAGTACTTC
>TRBJ2-7|TRBV29-1|TRBD2|few|16
CRGGTDCGIRSYEQYF
TGCAGGGGAGGGACCGATTGCGGGATCCGCTCCTACGAGCAGTACTTC
>TRBJ1-2|TRBV12-3/TRBV12-4|-|-|14
CASSREPSVYGYTF
TGTGCCAGCAGTAGGGAGCCTTCCGTCTATGGCTACACCTTC
>TRBJ1-5|TRBV5-6|-|-|14
CASSWGYSNQPQHF
TGTGCCAGCAGCTGGGGTTATAGCAATCAGCCCCAGCATTTT
>TRBJ1-1|TRBV14|-|few|14
CASSQEGRMTEAFF
TGTGCCAGCAGCCAAGAGGGTAGGATGACTGAAGCTTTCTTT
>TRBJ2-3|TRBV27|TRBD2|-|13
CASGEASGGGQYF
TGTGCCAGCGGCGAGGCTAGCGGGGGGGGGCAGTATTTT
>TRBJ2-5|TRBV29-1|-|-|14
CSVAPLGGIETQYF
TGCAGCGTTGCCCCTTTGGGCGGAATAGAGACCCAGTACTTC
>TRBJ2-2|TRBV25-1|TRBD2|few|14
CARTSSGGSGELFF
TGTGCCAGGACTTCTAGCGGGGGAAGCGGGGAGCTGTTTTTT
>TRBJ1-5|TRBV30|TRBD1|few|13
CAWATGVNQPQHF
TGTGCCTGGGCGACAGGGGTAAACCAGCCCCAGCATTTT
>TRBJ1-5|TRBV20-1|-|few|12
CSARAGNQPQHF
TGCAGTGCTAGAGCGGGGAATCAGCCCCAGCATTTT
>TRBJ1-1|TRBV12-3/TRBV12-4|-|once|13
CASSPESYTEAFF
TGTGCCAGCAGTCCAGAAAGCTACACTGAAGCTTTCTTT
>TRBJ2-1|TRBV7-2|TRBD2|-|11
CASSRDYLQFF
TGTGCCAGCAGCCGGGACTATCTGCAGTTCTTC
>TRBJ1-1|TRBV5-1|-|-|14
CASSLGSGATEAFF
TGCGCCAGCAGCTTGGGGTCAGGGGCCACTGAAGCTTTCTTT
>TRBJ1-2|TRBV12-3/TRBV12-4|TRBD1|-|14
CASTRTGTFYGYTF
TGTGCCAGCACCCGGACAGGGACCTTCTATGGCTACACCTTC
>TRBJ2-7|TRBV12-3/TRBV12-4|-|few|14
CASSFGQGTHEQYF
TGTGCCAGCAGTTTTGGGCAGGGGACCCACGAGCAGTACTTC
>TRBJ1-2|TRBV4-1|-|-|14
CASSQIYSGSGYTF
TGCGCCAGCAGCCAGATTTATTCGGGCAGTGGCTACACCTTC
>TRBJ1-2|TRBV15|-|few|13
CATSREGGYGYTF
TGTGCCACCAGCAGAGAAGGGGGCTATGGCTACACCTTC
>TRBJ1-1|TRBV27|-|many|13
CASSLRGSTEAFF
TGTGCCAGCAGTTTAAGGGGGTCCACTGAAGCTTTCTTT
>TRBJ2-5|TRBV24-1|TRBD2|few|14
CASGTSGAGETQYF
TGTGCCAGCGGGACTAGCGGAGCTGGGGAGACCCAGTACTTC
>TRBJ1-6|TRBV7-9|-|few|16
CASSLEVPTVGSPLHF
TGTGCCAGCAGCTTAGAGGTCCCAACCGTGGGGTCACCCCTCCACTTT
>TRBJ1-3|TRBV30|-|-|12
CAWRNSGNTIYF
TGTGCCTGGAGAAACTCTGGAAACACCATATATTTT
>TRBJ1-5|TRBV11-2|TRBD1|-|15
CASSRGQAINQPQHF
TGTGCCAGCAGCCGAGGACAGGCTATCAATCAGCCCCAGCATTTT
>TRBJ2-3|TRBV5-5|-|many|15
CASSPGQGDTDTQYF
TGTGCCAGCAGCCCCGGCCAGGGTGACACAGATACGCAGTATTTT
>TRBJ2-7|TRBV5-1|TRBD2|few|13
CASQPGGTYEQYF
TGCGCCAGCCAACCGGGAGGGACCTACGAGCAGTACTTC
>TRBJ1-4|TRBV25-1|-|few|12
CASNRVGEKLFF
TGTGCCAGCAACAGGGTCGGGGAAAAACTGTTTTTT
>TRBJ2-1|TRBV18|-|-|12
CASNWGGDEQFF
TGTGCCAGCAACTGGGGGGGCGATGAGCAGTTCTTC
>TRBJ2-7|TRBV20-1|-|-|14
CSARDLGSSYEQYF
TGCAGTGCTAGAGATTTGGGGAGCTCCTACGAGCAGTACTTC
>TRBJ2-7|TRBV7-2|-|-|13
CASSLGQGLEQYF
TGTGCCAGCAGCTTAGGCCAAGGGCTCGAGCAGTACTTC
>TRBJ1-1|TRBV5-6|-|-|14
CASSLDIWNTEAFF
TGTGCCAGCAGCTTGGACATCTGGAACACTGAAGCTTTCTTT
>TRBJ2-7|TRBV6-2/TRBV6-3|-|few|15
CASSPFRTAAYEQYF
TGTGCCAGCAGTCCCTTTCGGACAGCTGCCTACGAGCAGTACTTC
>TRBJ2-1|TRBV7-3|-|-|13
CASSLMGPSEQFF
TGTGCCAGCAGCTTAATGGGTCCGAGTGAGCAGTTCTTC
>TRBJ2-5|TRBV3-1|-|many|13
CASSQPGAETQYF
TGTGCCAGCAGCCAACCGGGGGCGGAGACCCAGTACTTC
>TRBJ2-7|TRBV11-2|-|-|14
CASSLGRTLYEQYF
TGTGCCAGCAGCTTAGGCAGAACACTCTACGAGCAGTACTTC
>TRBJ1-1|TRBV6-5|-|-|16
CASSSLSTQGRTEAFF
TGTGCCAGCAGTTCACTAAGTACACAGGGTCGGACTGAAGCTTTCTTT
>TRBJ2-1|TRBV25-1|TRBD2|-|15
CASGRAGGLYNEQFF
TGTGCCAGCGGGAGAGCGGGAGGGCTCTACAATGAGCAGTTCTTC
>TRBJ2-3|TRBV6-1|-|-|12
CASRAYADTQYF
TGTGCCAGCAGAGCATACGCGGATACGCAGTATTTT
>TRBJ2-3|TRBV29-1|TRBD2|-|14
CSVGTGGRGDTQYF
TGCAGCGTCGGGACGGGGGGGCGAGGAGATACGCAGTATTTT
>TRBJ2-7|TRBV3-1|TRBD2|many|13
CASSGGGNYEQYF
TGTGCCAGCAGCGGGGGGGGAAACTACGAGCAGTACTTC
>TRBJ2-1|TRBV20-1|TRBD2|few|15
CSAPPGLADYNEKFF
TGCAGTGCTCCCCCGGGACTAGCGGATTACAATGAGAAGTTCTTC
>TRBJ2-1|TRBV7-9|TRBD2|-|14
CASSLAGEYNEQFF
TGTGCCAGCAGCTTGGCGGGAGAATACAATGAGCAGTTCTTC
>TRBJ2-3|TRBV5-1|TRBD2|-|15
CASSYSGDRTDTQYF
TGCGCCAGCAGCTATAGCGGGGACCGCACAGATACGCAGTATTTT
>TRBJ1-5|TRBV20-1|-|few|13
CSARSAADQPQHF
TGCAGTGCTAGGTCCGCGGCCGATCAGCCCCAGCATTTT